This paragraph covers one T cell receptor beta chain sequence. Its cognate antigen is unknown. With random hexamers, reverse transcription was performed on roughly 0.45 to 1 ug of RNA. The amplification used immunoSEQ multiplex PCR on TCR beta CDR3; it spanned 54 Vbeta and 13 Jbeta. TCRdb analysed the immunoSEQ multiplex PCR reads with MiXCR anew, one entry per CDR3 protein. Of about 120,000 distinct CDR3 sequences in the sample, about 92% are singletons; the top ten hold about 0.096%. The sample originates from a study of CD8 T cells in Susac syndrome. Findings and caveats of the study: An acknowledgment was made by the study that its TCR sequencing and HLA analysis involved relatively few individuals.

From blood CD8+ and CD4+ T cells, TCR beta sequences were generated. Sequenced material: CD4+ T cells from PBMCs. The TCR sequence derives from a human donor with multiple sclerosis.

The CDR3: CAISEWTPEGGYTF. CDR3 in DNA: TGTGCCATCAGTGAATGGACCCCGGAGGGAGGCTACACCTTC. The rearrangement links TRBV10-3 to TRBJ1-2; D unresolved. CDR3 length: 14 residues. V was clipped by 3 bases and J by 8 bases, with 16 bases between them. From germline, CDR1 is ENHRY and CDR2 SYGVKD.